Sequencing of this T cell receptor (beta chain) was carried out in a study of Ad26.COV2.S vaccination and SARS-CoV-2 variants. About the study: Donor was assigned to the Ad26.COV2.S arm of trial COV1001.

Sequencing used immunoSEQ multiplex PCR; TCRdb keeps in-frame clones, though not all of them. The sample holds 350,000 to 500,000 clones, roughly 87% seen once. Sample treatment: about 20 received Ad26.COV2.S at low or high dose, single or two shots; 5 received placebo; per-sample allocation not given. On day 63 after the first injection, vaccine and placebo recipients gave samples. An Ad26 vector expressing Wuhan-strain SARS-CoV-2 spike constituted the vaccine. Trimming removed 5 bases at V and 6 bases at J, with 14 bases between. Germline CDR1 reads ENHRY; CDR2 reads SYGVKD. This CDR3 region has 14 residues.

This sequence originates from a person aged 18 to 59 who received the Ad26.COV2.S COVID-19 vaccine or a placebo. Sequencing was performed on peripheral blood, taken in a trial of Ad26.COV2.S vaccine versus placebo. This chain uses TRBV10-3 with TRBJ1-5; TRBD1 might be the D (6 bases). The CDR3, as DNA: TGTGCCATCAGTTTCGACAGGAGTAGTCAGCCCCAGCATTTT. Residues: CAISFDRSSQPQHF.